This TCR beta chain was recorded in a study of blood T cell repertoires in COVID-19. Turning to the study itself: Material from acute and convalescent COVID-19 was sourced from the United States, Italy and Spain. The analysed material was cDNA or gDNA that came from T cells, B-cell-depleted T cells, or PBMCs.

In the original processing: Estimation of nucleated cell counts relied on the amplification of reference gene primers. The assay was immunoSEQ multiplex PCR, and TCRdb's table has in-frame clones only and misses some. The DNA was the basis for D and trimming; V, J and clone size are from that table. The sample comprises 150,000 or so clones, approximately 81% of which are singletons, and roughly 8% rests with the top ten. Adults between about 18 and 95 years of age took part from about two dozen US areas. The CDR3 is 16 amino acids. The germline V gene encodes CDR1 LNHDA and CDR2 SQIVND (reference sequence). V was shortened by 3 bases and J by 7 bases, with 19 bases between the two germline ends.

This clonotype was obtained from a woman in her fifties or sixties who had recovered from COVID-19. The sequenced material came from PBMCs or T cells enriched from blood (not recorded which). The J gene is TRBJ1-5, the V gene TRBV19; weak D call: TRBD1 (6 bases). The CDR3 reads CASSMRLGGDSQPQHF. In DNA, the CDR3 is TGTGCCAGTAGTATGAGGTTAGGGGGGGACTCGCAGCCCCAGCATTTT.